Given below is one T cell receptor beta chain in context. What it recognizes is unknown. The source of the sample is a study of OX40 agonist ivuxolimab in advanced cancers. Whole-study context: Head and neck, renal cell, melanoma or hepatocellular carcinoma were the cancers that dose-escalation patients had. Study-level results: Clonal expansion in partial responders at 0.1-3.0 mg/kg ranked among the lowest.

Baseline was the first blood sampling point, followed by cycle 4 day 1 and cycle 7 day 1. The CDR3 covers 13 residues. Trimming removed 3 bases at V and 7 bases at J, with 12 bases between. The germline V gene has CDR1 MNHEY and CDR2 SVGAGI. Profiling relied on immunoSEQ multiplex PCR, and the TCRdb table lists in-frame clones only, not all of them. The repertoire has 40,000 to 45,000 clones, about 90% of them found once; the top ten carry about 30%. The clonotype originates from an adult with an advanced solid tumor such as melanoma, head and neck, liver or kidney cancer. V gene TRBV6-5 combines with J gene TRBJ1-1; TRBD1 is a possible D gene (5 bases). The sequences come from CD4+ or CD8+ T cells sorted from blood, collected in a trial of the OX40 agonist ivuxolimab. The CDR3 bases are TGTGCCAGCAGTTATTCAGGGTTTGGTGAAGCTTTCTTT. Its protein is CASSYSGFGEAFF.